The entry below gives a single TCR beta chain sequence along with its context. This clonotype was recorded at least ten times. Which antigen it targets is not known. Base qualities are not recorded, but no much larger clone differs from it by a single base. The data were obtained in a study of T cells in Graves' hyperthyroidism and ophthalmopathy (dated by TCRdb to between 2018 and 2020). Looking at the study overall: To identify distinguishing TCR V-J signatures, a discovery cohort of around 100 patients was used, comprising 43 with Graves' ophthalmopathy and 57 with stable Graves' hyperthyroidism. Once sampling was done, hyperthyroidism patients were given methimazole at a starting dose of 30 mg daily, whereas ophthalmopathy patients were given high-dose intravenous methylprednisolone. According to the paper, TCR Vbeta CDR3 sequencing was carried out on 120 to 150 peripheral blood samples, which came from under 50 ophthalmopathy, 80 or so hyperthyroidism and roughly 17 progressor patients. Thyroid tissue and blood T-cell repertoires from six Graves' hyperthyroidism patients were also compared in the study. The 90 or so discovery patients were randomly split 7:3 into training and test sets. Whether ophthalmopathy could be predicted prospectively was tested in an independent validation cohort made up of under 20 hyperthyroidism patients plus 17 patients who later progressed to ophthalmopathy. The paper's findings and limits, for the study overall: During validation, the model predicted progression to ophthalmopathy a median of approximately 6.5 months ahead of onset, with around 70% sensitivity and almost 75% specificity. Sample size was not statistically predetermined, and blinding of investigators to group allocation was not performed. A 13 V-J signature model separated ophthalmopathy from stable hyperthyroidism, with roughly 88% sensitivity and 81.08% specificity in cross-validation and 80%/75% in testing. Most expanded thyroid clonotypes (frequency above 0.001) were also detected in blood, suggesting blood repertoires may reflect thyroid immune responses.

The V end gives up 8 bases and the J end 5 bases, leaving 12 bases in the junction not matched to a gene. CDR1 and CDR2 were assigned from the germline V gene (reference sequence) as MNHEY and SMNVEV. The CDR3 contains 14 residues, cysteine and phenylalanine counted. Only the CDR3 portion is preserved as DNA: 42 bases, with reading frame beginning at the first base. Amplification of TCR beta CDR3 regions was carried out from RNA transcripts. A first-round RT-PCR of the TCR CDR3 used the HTBI primer set with the Qiagen OneStep RT-PCR kit. Libraries were constructed in a second round of multiplex PCR, after which size selection and purification were carried out. The libraries were sequenced on an Illumina HiSeq2000 using paired-end 100 bp reads. The paper's data handling went like this. Raw data were processed with SOAPnuke, discarding reads with adapters, uncalled bases, mean Phred below 15, or no exact constant-primer or identifier match. High-quality paired reads were merged with COPE v1.2.5, and unique nucleotide sequences were defined as clonotypes. MiTCR v1.1 was used to align the clonotypes against IMGT TRBV, TRBD and TRBJ reference segments. The analysis was restricted to V-J combinations with a frequency above 0.0001, which together covered 99% to 99.2% of the repertoires. The TCS score was defined as F50 (clonal expansion) divided by E x V (chaos), with BLOSUM62-based TCRdist calculated between CDR3 peptides within each V-J. Welch's t-statistics and random forest reduced some 510 V-J features to under 15, which were used in a naive Bayes classifier (R e1071). The similarity between thyroid and blood repertoires was quantified using the Morisita-Horn index. In TCRdb, the public reads were trimmed at Q25 with fastp and aligned with MiXCR, with productive beta chains retained. Every distinct CDR3 protein forms one entry, paired with its most common genes and DNA. What appears here as the V and J calls and clone size reflects TCRdb's work, not the paper's. Recorded for this sample are fewer than 750,000 distinct CDR3 sequences; 40% to 55% of them occurred a single time. The ten top clones hold around 7.7% of the sample.

Graves' hyperthyroidism was defined as stable when no progression to ophthalmopathy occurred over 18 months of follow-up. Hyperthyroidism patients were aged 18 to 65 years and newly diagnosed, with disease duration of less than 2 months. The study excluded patients with uncontrolled infections, other autoimmune diseases, pregnancy or lactation. Diagnoses relied on clinical symptoms, serum thyroxine and TRAb, thyroid ultrasound and orbital computed tomography. Total RNA was extracted using Trizol reagent, and RNA quality was assessed on an Agilent 2100 Bioanalyzer. The receptor's source is a woman under 30 with Graves' hyperthyroidism. The sequencing sample was made of peripheral blood or thyroid tissue (not recorded which). Here the chain combines TRBV27 and TRBJ2-7; TRBD1 matches 7 bases in the middle. The DNA sequence follows: TGTGCCAGCTCCGATGGACAACAGGGGCACGAGCAGTACTTC. This yields the protein CASSDGQQGHEQYF.